The entry that follows covers one TCR beta chain sequence. Looked up from germline, CDR1 is MNHEY and CDR2 is SVGAGI. V was cut by 0 bases and J by 3 bases, with 8 bases left in between. The CDR3 extends over 14 amino acids. In Seattle, patients joined the study during active infection and were tracked longitudinally. The sample comes from a study of blood T cell repertoires in COVID-19. Study overall: Samples representing acute and convalescent COVID-19 were sourced from the United States, Italy and Spain. Nucleic acid was either cDNA or gDNA, and it came from T cells, B-cell-depleted T cells, or PBMCs.

Per the original methods: Reference gene primers were amplified, and this amplification served to estimate nucleated cell counts. Some clones are missing from TCRdb's copy, which holds only in-frame ones; the method was immunoSEQ multiplex PCR. The V and J calls and clone size come from that table; D and trimming were worked out from the DNA. The sample lists around 58,000 clones; 88% were seen once. The source of this sequence is an older woman with COVID-19, enrolled during active disease. The chain uses TRBV6-5 and TRBJ1-2; D uncertain. The sequenced sample was peripheral blood. For the CDR3, the DNA is TGTGCCAGCAGTTACTCGAGGGAAGACTATGGCTACACCTTC. Protein product: CASSYSREDYGYTF.